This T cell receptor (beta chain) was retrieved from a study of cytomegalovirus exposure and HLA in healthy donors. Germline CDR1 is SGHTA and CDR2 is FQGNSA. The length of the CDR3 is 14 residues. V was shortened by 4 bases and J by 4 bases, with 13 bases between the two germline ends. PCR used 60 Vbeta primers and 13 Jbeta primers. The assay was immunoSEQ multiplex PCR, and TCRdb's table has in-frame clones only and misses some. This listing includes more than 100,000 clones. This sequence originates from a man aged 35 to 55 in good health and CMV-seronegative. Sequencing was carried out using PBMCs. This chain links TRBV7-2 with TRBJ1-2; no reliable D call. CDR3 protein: CASSSPTTPYGYTF. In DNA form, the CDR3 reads TGTGCCAGCAGCTCCCCAACTACCCCCTATGGCTACACCTTC. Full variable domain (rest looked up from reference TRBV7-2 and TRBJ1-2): GAGVSQSPSNKVTEKGKDVELRCDPISGHTALYWYRQSLGQGLEFLIYFQGNSAPDKSGLPSDRFSAERTGGSVSTLTIQRTQQEDSAVYLCASSSPTTPYGYTFGSGTRLTVV.